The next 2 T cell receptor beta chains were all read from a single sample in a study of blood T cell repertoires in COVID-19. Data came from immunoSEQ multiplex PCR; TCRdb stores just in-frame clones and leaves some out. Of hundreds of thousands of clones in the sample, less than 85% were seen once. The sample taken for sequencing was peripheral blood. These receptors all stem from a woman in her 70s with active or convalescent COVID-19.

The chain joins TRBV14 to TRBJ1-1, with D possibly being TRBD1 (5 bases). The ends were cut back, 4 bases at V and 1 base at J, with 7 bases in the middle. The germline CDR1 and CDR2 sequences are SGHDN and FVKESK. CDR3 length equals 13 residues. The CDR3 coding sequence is TGTGCCAGCAGCCGCCAGGGGAACACTGAAGCTTTCTTT. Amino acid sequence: CASSRQGNTEAFF.

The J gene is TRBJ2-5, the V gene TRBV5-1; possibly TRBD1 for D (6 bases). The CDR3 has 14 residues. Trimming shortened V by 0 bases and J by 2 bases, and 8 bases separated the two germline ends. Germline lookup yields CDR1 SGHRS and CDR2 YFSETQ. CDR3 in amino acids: CASSLEDSQETQYF. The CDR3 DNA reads TGCGCCAGCAGCTTGGAGGACAGTCAAGAGACCCAGTACTTC.